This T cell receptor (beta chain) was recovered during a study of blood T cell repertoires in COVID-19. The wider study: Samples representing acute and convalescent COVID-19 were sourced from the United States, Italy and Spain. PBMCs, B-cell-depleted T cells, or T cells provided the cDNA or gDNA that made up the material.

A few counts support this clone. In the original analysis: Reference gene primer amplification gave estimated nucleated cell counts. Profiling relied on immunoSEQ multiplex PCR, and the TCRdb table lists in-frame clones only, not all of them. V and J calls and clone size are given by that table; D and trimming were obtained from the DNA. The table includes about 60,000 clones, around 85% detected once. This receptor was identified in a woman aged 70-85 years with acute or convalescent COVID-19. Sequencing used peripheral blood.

The CDR3 loop is CAASQEYYGYTF. The CDR3 DNA reads TGTGCCGCTTCGCAGGAATACTATGGCTACACCTTC. The chain joins TRBV6-5 to TRBJ1-2; no clear D gene. Germline loops: CDR1 MNHEY, CDR2 SVGAGI. The CDR3 consists of 12 residues. V was cut by 11 bases and J by 3 bases, with 13 bases left in between.